This TCR beta chain was sequenced for a study of blood T cell repertoires in COVID-19 (dated by TCRdb to 2020 to 2021). Background on the whole study: Samples from collaborators originated in the United States, Italy and Spain and spanned both the acute and convalescent phases of COVID-19. The material from the prospective study consisted of cDNA or gDNA derived from T cells, B-cell-depleted T cells, or PBMCs. Subjects who had been exposed to COVID-19, were actively infected with it, or had recovered from it provided the deeply sampled blood TCRbeta repertoires that made up the dataset. A freely available public database, intended as a resource for researchers studying the immune response to SARS-CoV-2, is where the repertoires were released. The samples were drawn from the first 160 participants of the ongoing ImmuneRACE study and from more than 1,000 subjects provided by 6 global collaborators. The sample metadata nearly always contained a de-identified subject ID, COVID-19 status, age in years and sex. HLA class I and class II types, where available, came from metadata supplied by the sample provider rather than from assay-based typing.

On the study overall, not on this receptor specifically: The quantity of clinical and demographic metadata differed by source and by participant and was supplied without curation.

CDR1 and CDR2 are read off the germline V gene (reference sequence) as LGHDT and YNNKEL. V is pruned by 5 bases and J by 3 bases, leaving 2 bases of the junction without a gene match. The CDR3 runs 13 amino acids, cysteine and phenylalanine included. Only CDR3 DNA remains: 39 bases, in frame from the first base. This clone showed up just once. No antigen is known for it. The record has no base qualities; no much larger clone is one base away. TCRbeta CDR3 regions were amplified from genomic DNA using the immunoSEQ Assay, a bias-controlled multiplex PCR. Processing in the source paper ran as follows. Within the assay, amplification of reference gene primers was used to estimate how many nucleated cells each sample contained. To quantify the absolute abundance of each unique TCRbeta CDR3 rearrangement, sequence reads were collapsed and filtered. For each sample, productive Simpson clonality was calculated as the square root of Simpson's diversity index across productive rearrangements. TCRdb holds this immuneACCESS table with in-frame rearrangements only. Some clones are missing; in checked studies, unresolved V genes explain under half, and the rest has no known cause. V and J calls and clone size are those listed in that table; D and trimming were worked out from the DNA. A total of about 170,000 clones appear in this sample, about 87% of them only once. About a quarter of the sample is in the top ten clones.

Whole blood was collected in K2EDTA tubes by collaborating institutions according to the institutions' own protocols. For TCRbeta analysis, collaborator samples were shipped as frozen whole blood, as isolated PBMCs, or as DNA extracted from either sample type. Sequencing was performed on peripheral blood. This chain is built from TRBV3-1 (or the pseudogene TRBV3-2) and TRBJ1-2, with 8 central nucleotides matching TRBD1. The clonotype comes from a man aged 55 to 69 with acute or convalescent COVID-19. CDR3 sequence: CASSSGQDYGYTF. The DNA sequence follows: TGTGCCAGCAGCTCGGGACAGGACTATGGCTACACCTTC.